Listed below are T cell receptor beta chains from one sample, sequenced in a study of OX40 agonist ivuxolimab in advanced cancers. TCRdb keeps only in-frame clones here, not all; method: immunoSEQ multiplex PCR. The table shows more than 20,000 clones, with 86% occurring only once. The starting material was CD4+ or CD8+ T cells sorted from blood, obtained in a trial of the OX40 agonist ivuxolimab. Source of these receptors: an adult with an advanced solid tumor such as melanoma, head and neck, liver or kidney cancer. The CDR3 runs from the conserved cysteine through the conserved F or W. D genes are given only for firm matches. Size is omitted from some rows. Given values are once, few, many or a class for expanded clones.

>NA|NA|TRBJ1-2|TRBV7-9
TGTGCCAGCAGCTTAGAGGGCAGGTCTCGGCAGGGCTACACCTTC
CASSLEGRSRQGYTF
>NA|NA|TRBJ2-2|TRBV27
TGTGCCAGCAGACTTTTAGTTAACACCGGGGAGCTGTTTTTT
CASRLLVNTGELFF
>TRBD2|NA|TRBJ2-7|TRBV5-6
TGTGCCAGCAGCTCACGACGGGGGTTGTACGGAACTAGCGCGTACGAGCAGTACTTC
CASSSRRGLYGTSAYEQYF
>NA|once|TRBJ2-7|TRBV6-5
TGTGCCAGCAGTTACGCGGGCCCAGCCTACGAGCAGTACTTC
CASSYAGPAYEQYF
>NA|NA|TRBJ1-1|TRBV27
TGTGCCAGCAGTCCCCAAGGGGACGCGAACACTGAAGCTTTCTTT
CASSPQGDANTEAFF
>TRBD2|NA|TRBJ2-2|TRBV25-1
TGTGCCAGCAGGGGGTCCTTAGCGGGAGGAACCGGGGAGCTGTTTTTT
CASRGSLAGGTGELFF
>NA|NA|TRBJ2-1|TRBV5-4
TGTGCCAGCAGGGCGGGCTACTACAATGAGCAGTTCTTC
CASRAGYYNEQFF
>NA|NA|TRBJ2-7|TRBV14
TGTGCCAGCAGCCATGGAGTCGAGCAGTACTTC
CASSHGVEQYF
>NA|NA|TRBJ2-7|TRBV7-2
TGTGCCAGCAGCTTAGACTTCTCACCCGCCTACGAGCAGTACTTC
CASSLDFSPAYEQYF
>TRBD2|NA|TRBJ2-6|TRBV9
TGTGCCAGCAGCCCCCGACTAGCTAGCTCTGGGGCCAACGTCCTGACTTTC
CASSPRLASSGANVLTF